These 31 T cell receptor beta chains were all obtained from the same sample, sequenced in a study of cytomegalovirus exposure and HLA in healthy donors. In the PCR, 60 Vbeta and 13 Jbeta primers were used. TCRdb's copy holds only in-frame clones and misses some; the assay was immunoSEQ multiplex PCR. The table includes roughly 100,000 clones, around 75% detected once. The sequencing sample was made of PBMCs. These receptors were obtained from a man aged 35 to 55 in good health and CMV-seronegative.

This clone was recorded a few times. The rearrangement uses TRBV6-4 and TRBJ2-3; TRBD2 matches at 8 bases. This CDR3 comprises 15 residues. CDR1 is MRHNA and CDR2 is SNTAGT in the germline V gene. V shed 0 bases and J 1 base; nucleotides not matched to a gene: 0. The CDR3 spells CASSDSSGGTDTQYF. Here the CDR3 DNA reads TGTGCCAGCAGTGACTCTAGCGGGGGCACAGATACGCAGTATTTT.

The rearrangement uses TRBV18 and TRBJ2-7; weak D call: TRBD2 (6 bases). Germline CDR1 KGHSH, CDR2 LQKENI. The CDR3 sequence is 17 residues long. The V end lost 6 bases, the J end lost 4 bases, and 25 bases lay between the germline ends. CDR3 sequence reads: CASSPEPRYRENYEQYF. CDR3 sequence (DNA): TGTGCCAGCTCTCCAGAACCGCGCTACCGGGAGAATTACGAGCAGTACTTC.

The chain is built from TRBV30 and TRBJ1-1, with D tentatively TRBD1 (6 bases). The CDR3 has 13 residues. Germline V gene sequence: CDR1 GTSNPN, CDR2 SVGIG (reference sequence). V shed 7 bases and J shed 0 bases, with 12 bases lying between them. The CDR3 loop reads CASGGAMNTEAFF. In DNA, the CDR3 is TGTGCCTCGGGGGGGGCGATGAACACTGAAGCTTTCTTT.

This chain connects TRBV7-3 to TRBJ2-5; 9 nucleotides align to TRBD2. This CDR3 is 18 amino acids long. Trimming took 1 base from V and 1 from J; bases not matched to a gene: 10. Germline lookup yields CDR1 SGHTA and CDR2 FQGTGA. The CDR3 DNA follows: TGTGCCAGCAGCTTAAGTAGCGGGGGTACATTTATCCAAGAGACCCAGTACTTC. Translating it yields CASSLSSGGTFIQETQYF.

The chain employs TRBV7-8 and TRBJ2-7; TRBD1 agrees at 9 bases. This CDR3 is 16 amino acids long. The V gene's germline CDR1 is SGHVS and CDR2 FQNEAQ. The ends lost 0 bases at V and 3 bases at J; junction bases unmatched: 6. CDR3 bases: TGTGCCAGCAGCTTAGCCCGGGACAGGGAGAGCTACGAGCAGTACTTC. This translates into CASSLARDRESYEQYF.

The chain recombines TRBV2 with TRBJ2-7; D uncertain. Between the trimmed V and J ends, which lost 6 bases and 2 bases, there was a span of 8 bases. The V gene's germline CDR1 is SNHLY and CDR2 FYNNEI. The CDR3 loop spans 12 amino acids. In nucleotides, the CDR3 is TGTGCCAGCAGCGTAATTACCTACGAGCAGTACTTC. Translated, it gives CASSVITYEQYF.

The rearrangement links TRBV7-9 to TRBJ2-7; 12 nucleotides agree with TRBD1. V gave up 6 bases and J gave up 0 bases; unmatched junction bases: 3. Looked up from germline, CDR1 is SEHNR and CDR2 is FQNEAQ (reference sequence). The CDR3 length is 15 residues. This CDR3 is CASRGDRGPSYEQYF. The CDR3, as DNA: TGTGCCAGCAGAGGGGACAGGGGGCCCTCCTACGAGCAGTACTTC.

This clone was seen once. At one end, the junction sequence differs from germline, possibly due to a read error. The rearrangement uses TRBV7-9 and TRBJ1-2; D is possibly TRBD1 (6 bases). The germline gives CDR1 SEHNR, CDR2 FQNEAQ (reference sequence). This CDR3 is 12 amino acids long. The CDR3 DNA follows: TGTTCCAGCAGCTCCGAAAGGGGGGGCTACACCTTC. Translation: CSSSSERGGYTF.

The chain has TRBV6-5 and TRBJ2-5; 9 nucleotides line up with TRBD2. This CDR3 spans 15 amino acids. J gave up 5 bases and V 6 bases, and 10 bases lay outside the gene matches. Germline V gene sequence: CDR1 MNHEY, CDR2 SVGAGI. The CDR3 here is CASRATSGGWETQYF. As DNA, the CDR3 is TGTGCCAGCAGAGCGACTAGCGGAGGCTGGGAGACCCAGTACTTC.

In DNA, the CDR3 is TGTGCCAGCAGCTTAGAGAGATCCTACAATGAGCAGTTCTTC. It translates to CASSLERSYNEQFF. The chain recombines TRBV7-8 with TRBJ2-1; unclear D gene. This CDR3 is built from 14 residues. The V end was cut by 1 base, the J end by 1 base, with 5 bases between. The germline V gene has CDR1 SGHVS and CDR2 FQNEAQ.

The genes are TRBV5-1 and TRBJ2-3; D is perhaps TRBD1 (6 bases). Looked up from germline, CDR1 is SGHRS and CDR2 is YFSETQ. Trimming pared 4 bases from V and 4 bases from J, leaving 19 bases between. CDR3 length equals 16 residues. The CDR3 region is CASSNGTTQEADTQYF. CDR3 in DNA: TGCGCCAGCAGCAACGGGACAACCCAAGAAGCAGATACGCAGTATTTT.

The chain couples TRBV27 to TRBJ2-7; 10 bases agree with TRBD2. Germline V gene sequence: CDR1 MNHEY, CDR2 SMNVEV (reference sequence). This CDR3 region has 16 residues. The J segment lost 0 bases and the V segment lost 4 bases, leaving 6 bases of the junction unmatched. CDR3 protein: CASSYLAGVSSYEQYF. CDR3 bases: TGTGCCAGCAGTTACCTAGCGGGAGTGAGCTCCTACGAGCAGTACTTC.

On this clone: A junction end diverges from the germline sequence, so it may reflect a read error. The CDR3 coding sequence is TGTTCCAGCAGCCCATCTAGGGAGCACACTGAAGCTTTCTTT. This codes for CSSSPSREHTEAFF. The chain carries TRBV7-9 and TRBJ1-1, with no clear D. The CDR3 loop spans 14 amino acids. Germline V CDR1 and CDR2: SEHNR, FQNEAQ (reference sequence).

This chain uses TRBV11-3 with TRBJ1-6, with 10 bases fitting TRBD1. This CDR3 contains 16 residues. Looked up from germline, CDR1 is SGHNT and CDR2 is YENEEA. Trimming took 4 bases from V and 13 from J; bases not matched to a gene: 13. The DNA for the CDR3 is TGTGCCAGCAGCTCCGAGAATGGGGACAGGGGTTTTCCCCTCCACTTT. Amino acids: CASSSENGDRGFPLHF.

This clone has a handful of counts. The chain has TRBV19 and TRBJ1-1; D call uncertain. The CDR3 consists of 11 residues. The germline V gene encodes CDR1 LNHDA and CDR2 SQIVND (reference sequence). The V and J ends lost 1 base and 8 bases respectively, with 5 bases between them. CDR3 nucleotides: TGTGCCAGTAGTATAGGTAGAGAAGCTTTCTTT. It yields the protein CASSIGREAFF.

This sequence joins TRBV14 and TRBJ1-2; D gene unclear. The CDR3 has 14 residues. Germline loops: CDR1 SGHDN, CDR2 FVKESK. Trimming cost V 5 bases and J 2 bases, with 12 bases left between them. CDR3 coding DNA: TGTGCCAGCAGCGTCGGCGGTTCCAACTATGGCTACACCTTC. Its protein product is CASSVGGSNYGYTF.

This clone came up a few times. V usage is TRBV5-1 and J usage is TRBJ1-1; the match to TRBD1 covers 8 bases. V trimming: 0 bases; J trimming: 4 bases; junction bases outside the gene matches: 8. Germline lookup yields CDR1 SGHRS and CDR2 YFSETQ. This CDR3 comprises 16 residues. The CDR3 protein is CASSLVAGGTGTEAFF. In nucleotides, the CDR3 is TGCGCCAGCAGCTTGGTGGCAGGGGGCACGGGCACTGAAGCTTTCTTT. The whole variable domain, filled in from reference TRBV5-1 and TRBJ1-1, reads KAGVTQTPRYLIKTRGQQVTLSCSPISGHRSVSWYQQTPGQGLQFLFEYFSETQRNKGNFPGRFSGRQFSNSRSEMNVSTLELGDSALYLCASSLVAGGTGTEAFFGQGTRLTVV.

The chain couples TRBV10-3 to TRBJ2-5; D might be TRBD1 (6 bases). The J call may be faulty, since TRBJ2-7 better matches the DNA end. Germline assignment: CDR1 ENHRY and CDR2 SYGVKD. CDR3 size: 13 residues. The CDR3 loop is CATNGQSSYEQYF. The CDR3 DNA follows: TGTGCCACCAACGGACAGTCCTCCTACGAGCAGTACTTC.

The genes are TRBV29-1 and TRBJ1-2; D is possibly TRBD1 (6 bases). The CDR3 is 12 amino acids. Germline loops: CDR1 SQVTM, CDR2 ANQGSEA. Trimming took off 3 bases at V and 7 bases at J, with 12 bases between the two ends. CDR3 DNA: TGCAGCGTTGAGATGGCAGGGGCTGGCTACACCTTC. Its translation is CSVEMAGAGYTF.

The chain links TRBV15 to TRBJ2-1; the D is unclear. V was clipped by 2 bases and J by 1 base, with 9 bases between them. CDR1 is LNHNV and CDR2 is YYDKDF in the germline V gene (reference sequence). The CDR3 runs 15 residues. The CDR3 is CATSRSIGSYNEQFF. As DNA, the CDR3 is TGTGCCACCAGCAGATCGATCGGGTCCTACAATGAGCAGTTCTTC.

The gene calls are TRBV6-6 and TRBJ1-2, with D tentatively TRBD1 (5 bases). Deletions cut 7 bases from V and 5 bases from J, with 14 bases between. The CDR3 has 13 amino acids. From germline, CDR1 is MNHNY and CDR2 SVGAGI (reference sequence). This CDR3 is CASIPGGGYGYTF. The CDR3 DNA follows: TGTGCCAGCATCCCGGGGGGGGGTTATGGCTACACCTTC.

This sequence joins TRBV7-9 and TRBJ2-2; 8 positions match TRBD2. The junction had 6 bases not matched to a gene; V was cut back by 5 bases and J by 4 bases. This CDR3 contains 15 residues. CDR1 is SEHNR and CDR2 is FQNEAQ in the germline V gene (reference sequence). The CDR3 nucleotides read TGTGCCAGCAGCCCCCGTCGGGAGGGCACCGGGGAGCTGTTTTTT. Protein: CASSPRREGTGELFF. The whole variable domain, filled in from reference TRBV7-9 and TRBJ2-2, reads DTGVSQNPRHKITKRGQNVTFRCDPISEHNRLYWYRQTLGQGPEFLTYFQNEAQLEKSRLLSDRFSAERPKGSFSTLEIQRTEQGDSAMYLCASSPRREGTGELFFGEGSRLTVL.

This chain connects TRBV30 to TRBJ2-2; possible D gene TRBD1, 5 bases. V was shortened by 3 bases and J by 0 bases, with 11 bases between the two germline ends. The CDR3 is 15 residues long. Germline V gene data show CDR1 as GTSNPN and CDR2 as SVGIG (reference sequence). The DNA of the CDR3 is TGTGCCTGGAGGGCAGGGTTTACGAACACCGGGGAGCTGTTTTTT. It translates to CAWRAGFTNTGELFF.

The table lists this clone with a few counts. This chain connects TRBV11-3 to TRBJ2-1, with D unresolved. The CDR3 is 15 residues long. V lost 1 base and J lost 2, with 9 bases in between. Germline lookup yields CDR1 SGHNT and CDR2 YENEEA. The CDR3 DNA sequence: TGTGCCAGCAGCTTAGGTTCAGGAACCTACAATGAGCAGTTCTTC. Residues: CASSLGSGTYNEQFF.

V usage is TRBV7-9 and J usage is TRBJ2-7; 9 bases match TRBD1. Germline loops: CDR1 SEHNR, CDR2 FQNEAQ (reference sequence). J was trimmed by 0 bases and V by 9 bases; bases with no gene match: 6. This CDR3 comprises 14 residues. CDR3: CASIRDRDSYEQYF. Here the CDR3 DNA reads TGTGCCAGTATTAGGGACAGGGACTCCTACGAGCAGTACTTC.

V is TRBV6-1 and J is TRBJ2-1, with TRBD2 matching over 9 bases. The V and J ends lost 2 bases and 7 bases, in that order; junction bases with no gene match: 9. CDR1 is MNHNS and CDR2 is SASEGT in the germline V gene. The CDR3 covers 16 residues. The CDR3 is CASSELGGGAYNEQFF. CDR3 DNA sequence: TGTGCCAGCAGTGAACTCGGCGGGGGGGCGTATAATGAGCAGTTCTTC.

J is TRBJ2-1 and V is TRBV5-6; D unclear. This CDR3 region has 14 residues. Per germline, CDR1 SGHDT and CDR2 YYEEEE. Trimming took 1 base from V and 3 from J, leaving 8 bases between them. CDR3 in amino acids: CASSLIQNYNEQFF. The CDR3, as DNA: TGTGCCAGCAGCTTGATACAGAACTACAATGAGCAGTTCTTC. The whole variable domain, remainder taken from reference TRBV5-6 and TRBJ2-1, is DAGVTQSPTHLIKTRGQQVTLRCSPKSGHDTVSWYQQALGQGPQFIFQYYEEEERQRGNFPDRFSGHQFPNYSSELNVNALLLGDSALYLCASSLIQNYNEQFFGPGTRLTVL.

Here the CDR3 reads CASSFNPRGQLTYEQYF. The CDR3, as DNA: TGTGCCAGCAGTTTCAATCCCCGGGGACAGCTCACCTACGAGCAGTACTTC. This chain connects TRBV7-9 to TRBJ2-7; 7 bases match TRBD1. The V segment lost 6 bases and the J segment 2 bases; nucleotides outside the gene matches: 16. The CDR3 has 17 amino acids. The V gene's germline CDR1 is SEHNR and CDR2 FQNEAQ (reference sequence). The whole variable domain, filled in from reference TRBV7-9 and TRBJ2-7, reads DTGVSQNPRHKITKRGQNVTFRCDPISEHNRLYWYRQTLGQGPEFLTYFQNEAQLEKSRLLSDRFSAERPKGSFSTLEIQRTEQGDSAMYLCASSFNPRGQLTYEQYFGPGTRLTVT.

This rearrangement joins TRBV11-3 to TRBJ1-1; TRBD1 is a possible D gene (6 bases). The CDR3 loop spans 14 amino acids. Germline CDR1 SGHNT, CDR2 YENEEA. The germline V and J ends were trimmed by 3 bases and 2 bases, with 10 bases remaining between them. Here the CDR3 reads CASSFSTGNTEAFF. The CDR3 nucleotides are TGTGCCAGCAGCTTCTCGACAGGCAACACTGAAGCTTTCTTT.

The table lists this clone with a few counts. This sequence joins TRBV11-3 and TRBJ2-5; 7 bases are a match to TRBD2. Unmatched junction bases numbered 11, after V lost 5 bases and J lost 2 bases. The germline V gene has CDR1 SGHNT and CDR2 YENEEA. The CDR3 has 16 residues. This CDR3 reads CASSRRNSGQQETQYF. The CDR3 nucleotides are TGTGCCAGCAGCCGCCGTAATAGCGGGCAGCAAGAGACCCAGTACTTC.

V gene TRBV7-6 combines with J gene TRBJ2-7; the D gene is possibly TRBD2 (6 bases). Looked up from germline, CDR1 is SGHVS and CDR2 is FNYEAQ. This CDR3 contains 11 residues. V dropped 7 bases and J dropped 6 bases, with 10 bases sitting between them. The CDR3 sequence: CASTLGGEQYF. The CDR3 nucleotides read TGTGCCAGCACCCTCGGGGGCGAGCAGTACTTC.